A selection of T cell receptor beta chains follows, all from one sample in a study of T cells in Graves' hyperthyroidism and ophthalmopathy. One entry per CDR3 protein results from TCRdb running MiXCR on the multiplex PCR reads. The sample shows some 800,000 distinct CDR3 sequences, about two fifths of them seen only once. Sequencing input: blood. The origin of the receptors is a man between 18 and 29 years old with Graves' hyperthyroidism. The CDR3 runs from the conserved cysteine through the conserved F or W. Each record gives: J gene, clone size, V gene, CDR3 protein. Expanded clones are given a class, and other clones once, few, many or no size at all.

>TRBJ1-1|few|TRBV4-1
CASSQEASLGTEAFF
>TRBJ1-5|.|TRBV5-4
CASSSSGGRNQPQHF
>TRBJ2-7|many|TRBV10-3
CAISEIDTSYEQYF
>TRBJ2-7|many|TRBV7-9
CASSPIPGQSEQYF
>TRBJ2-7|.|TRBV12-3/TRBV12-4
CASSLGDRGLYEQYF
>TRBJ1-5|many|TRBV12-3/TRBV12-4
CASRPQGNQPQHF
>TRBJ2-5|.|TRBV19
CASTSNRDTYETQYF
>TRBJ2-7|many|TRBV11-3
CASSFGTDYEQYF
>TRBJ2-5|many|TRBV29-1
CSVVPGNKETQYF
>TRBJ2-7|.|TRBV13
CASSYAGTGGYEQYF
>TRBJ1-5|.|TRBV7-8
CASSLDWGHLSNQPQHF
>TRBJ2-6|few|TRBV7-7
CASSLGRTNPSGANVLTF
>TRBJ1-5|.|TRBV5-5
CASSLRVSGGNQPQHF
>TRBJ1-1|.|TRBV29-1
CSAERQETEAFF
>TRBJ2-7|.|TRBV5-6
CASSLSRGLEQYF
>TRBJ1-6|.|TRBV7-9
CASSLAGQGVSPLHF
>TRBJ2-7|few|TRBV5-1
CASSPRSRGTEQYF
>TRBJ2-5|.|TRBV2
CASKGTGAYQETQHF
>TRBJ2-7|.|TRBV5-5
CASSLEQPSYYEQYF
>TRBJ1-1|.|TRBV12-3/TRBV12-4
CASTFRMNTEAFF
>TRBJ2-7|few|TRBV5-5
CASRPSSSYEQYF
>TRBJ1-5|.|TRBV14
CASSQDRWGGLRHF
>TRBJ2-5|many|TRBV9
CASSAGTIQETQYF
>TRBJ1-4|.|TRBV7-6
CASSLNENSGKLFF
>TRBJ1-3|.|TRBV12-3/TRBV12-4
CASSFDSGNTIYF
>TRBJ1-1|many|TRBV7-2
CASSPLGALNTEAFF
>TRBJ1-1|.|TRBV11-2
CALGQGRTEAFF
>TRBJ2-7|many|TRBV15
CATSRDRGGRGLEQYF
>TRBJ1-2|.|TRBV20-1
CSATHPTGANYGYTF
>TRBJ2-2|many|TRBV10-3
CAIRSPGQLNTGELFF
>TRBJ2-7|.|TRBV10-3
CATSDPTREEQYF
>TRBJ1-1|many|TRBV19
CASSIDEGPNTEAFF
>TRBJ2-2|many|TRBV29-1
CSVEEADRIGELFF
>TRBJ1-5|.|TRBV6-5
CASSYSLQNDQPQHF
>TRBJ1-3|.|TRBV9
CASSVGLDENTIYF
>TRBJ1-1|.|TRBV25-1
CASSASRLGDTEAFF
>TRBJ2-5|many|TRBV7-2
CASSLDPGGGTQYF
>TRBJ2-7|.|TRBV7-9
CASSPGAGVPLDEQYF
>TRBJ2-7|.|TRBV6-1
CASSESGTGDHEQYF
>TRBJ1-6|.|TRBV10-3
CAIRAGTGRNSPLHF
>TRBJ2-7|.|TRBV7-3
CASSQGTGPSGGYEQYF
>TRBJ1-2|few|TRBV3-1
CASSQGRGYGYTF
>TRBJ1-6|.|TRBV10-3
CASSLANSPLYF
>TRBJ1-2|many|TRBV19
CASSITGAEGYTF
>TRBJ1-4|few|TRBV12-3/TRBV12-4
CASRERLNEKLFF
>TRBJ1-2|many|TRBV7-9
CASSLERQYGYTF
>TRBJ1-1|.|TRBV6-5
CASSVRVDTEAFF
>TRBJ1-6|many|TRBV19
CASNLAGRNNSPLHF
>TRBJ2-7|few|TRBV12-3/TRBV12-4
CASSSLGVYEQYF
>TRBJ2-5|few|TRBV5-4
CASSLVPVGETQYF
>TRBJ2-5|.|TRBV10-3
CAISDPSGTGKSETQYF
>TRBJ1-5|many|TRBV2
CASSPRQPPQHF
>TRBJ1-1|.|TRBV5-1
CASSLGLATEAFF
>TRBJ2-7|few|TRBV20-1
CSARDPNEQYF
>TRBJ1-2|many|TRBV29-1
CSVEYGENDGYTF